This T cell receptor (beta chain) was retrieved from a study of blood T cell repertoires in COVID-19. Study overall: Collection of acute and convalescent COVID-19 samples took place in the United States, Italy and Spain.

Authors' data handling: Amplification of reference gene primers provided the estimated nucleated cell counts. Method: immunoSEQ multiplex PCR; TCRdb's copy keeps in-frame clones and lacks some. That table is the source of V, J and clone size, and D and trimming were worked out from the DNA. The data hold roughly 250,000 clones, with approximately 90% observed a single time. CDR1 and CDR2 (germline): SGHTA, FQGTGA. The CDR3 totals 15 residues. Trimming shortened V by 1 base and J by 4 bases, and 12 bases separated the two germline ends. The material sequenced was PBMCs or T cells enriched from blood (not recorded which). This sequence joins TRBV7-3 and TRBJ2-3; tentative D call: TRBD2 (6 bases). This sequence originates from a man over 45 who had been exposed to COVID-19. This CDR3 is CASSLMSSAADTQYF. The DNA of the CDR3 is TGTGCCAGCAGCTTAATGTCTAGCGCTGCAGATACGCAGTATTTT. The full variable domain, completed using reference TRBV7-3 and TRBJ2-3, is GAGVSQTPSNKVTEKGKYVELRCDPISGHTALYWYRQSLGQGPEFLIYFQGTGAADDSGLPNDRFFAVRPEGSVSTLKIQRTERGDSAVYLCASSLMSSAADTQYFGPGTRLTVL.